This entry concerns a single T cell receptor (beta chain). The antigen is unknown. The V and J ends lost 3 bases and 6 bases respectively, with 14 bases between them. The CDR3 totals 14 residues. Unique molecular identifiers were present in the TCR beta cDNA libraries. TCRdb re-derived calls from the PCR reads in MiXCR, one entry per CDR3 protein. The data show around 440,000 distinct CDR3 sequences, over 35% seen once. These data originate in a study of post-analysis software for immune sequencing data. Findings and limits, study-wide: Analysis by F measure revealed that same-batch samples clustered strongly together. In patients, about 5 TRBV segments were more frequent than in controls, with TRBV5-6, TRBV5-1 and TRBV20-1 among them.

The sample comprised blood. This rearrangement joins TRBV12-3 or TRBV12-4 to TRBJ1-1; weak D call: TRBD1 (6 bases). The TCR comes from a girl aged 5 to 17 with multiple sclerosis. CDR3 sequence reads: CASSLIGGLSEAFF. DNA for the CDR3: TGTGCCAGCAGTTTGATCGGGGGCTTATCTGAAGCTTTCTTT.